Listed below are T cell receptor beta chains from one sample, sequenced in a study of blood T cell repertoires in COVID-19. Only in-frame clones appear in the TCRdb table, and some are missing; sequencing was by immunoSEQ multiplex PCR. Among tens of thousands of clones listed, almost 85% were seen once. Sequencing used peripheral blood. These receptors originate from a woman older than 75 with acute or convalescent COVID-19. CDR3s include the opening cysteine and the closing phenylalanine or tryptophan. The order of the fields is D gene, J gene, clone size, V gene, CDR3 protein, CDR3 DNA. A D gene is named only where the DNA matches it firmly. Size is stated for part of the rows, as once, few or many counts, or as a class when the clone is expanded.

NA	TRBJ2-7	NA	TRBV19	CASSIRPGNDEQYF	TGTGCCAGTAGTATTCGCCCAGGGAACGACGAGCAGTACTTC
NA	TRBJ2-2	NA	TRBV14	CASSQILLTGELFF	TGTGCCAGCAGCCAAATTTTACTAACCGGGGAGCTGTTTTTT
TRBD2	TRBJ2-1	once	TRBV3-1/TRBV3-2	CASSQPTSGSFNEQFF	TGTGCCAGCAGCCAACCTACTAGCGGGAGTTTCAATGAGCAGTTCTTC
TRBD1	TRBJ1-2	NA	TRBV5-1	CASSLGQGLPNYGYTF	TGCGCCAGCAGCTTGGGACAGGGGCTTCCTAACTATGGCTACACCTTC
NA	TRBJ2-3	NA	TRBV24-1	CATSDPGSTDTQYF	TGTGCCACCAGTGATCCGGGTAGCACAGATACGCAGTATTTT
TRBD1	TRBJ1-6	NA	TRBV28	CASSPVGQGGRSPLHF	TGTGCCAGCAGTCCGGTCGGGCAGGGGGGACGTTCACCCCTCCACTTT
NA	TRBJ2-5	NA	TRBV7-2	CASSTRTETQYF	TGTGCCAGCAGCACTAGGACTGAGACCCAGTACTTC
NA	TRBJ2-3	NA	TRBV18	CASSPQPGATDTQYF	TGTGCCAGCTCACCACAACCTGGGGCAACGGATACGCAGTATTTT
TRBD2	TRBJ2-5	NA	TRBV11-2	CASSLGGLAGKETQYF	TGTGCCAGCAGCTTAGGGGGACTAGCAGGAAAAGAGACCCAGTACTTC
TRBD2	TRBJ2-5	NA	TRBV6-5	CASNPGGIETQYF	TGTGCCAGCAACCCCGGGGGGATAGAGACCCAGTACTTC
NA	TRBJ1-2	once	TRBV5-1	CASSQDAGRGYTF	TGCGCCAGCAGTCAGGACGCGGGTCGTGGCTACACCTTC
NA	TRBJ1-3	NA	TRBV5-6	CASSQRGGSGNTIYF	TGTGCCAGCAGCCAACGCGGGGGGTCTGGAAACACCATATATTTT
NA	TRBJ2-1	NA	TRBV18	CASSPQGGGADEQFF	TGTGCCAGCTCACCCCAGGGTGGGGGCGCGGATGAGCAGTTCTTC
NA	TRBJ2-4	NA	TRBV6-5	CASIPNAAKNIQYF	TGTGCCAGCATCCCTAATGCAGCCAAAAACATTCAGTACTTC
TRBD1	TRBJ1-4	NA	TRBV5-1	CASSFGTGGEKLFF	TGCGCCAGCAGCTTCGGGACAGGGGGCGAAAAACTGTTTTTT
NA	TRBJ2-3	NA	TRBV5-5	CASSLPTVAQRTDTQYF	TGTGCCAGCAGCCTACCGACTGTTGCTCAGCGGACAGATACGCAGTATTTT
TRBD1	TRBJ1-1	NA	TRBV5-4	CASSSLHSTGQGRTEAFF	TGTGCCAGCAGCTCACTCCACTCCACCGGACAGGGTCGCACTGAAGCTTTCTTT
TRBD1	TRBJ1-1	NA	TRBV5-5	CASSFETGEAFF	TGTGCCAGCAGCTTTGAGACAGGGGAAGCTTTCTTT
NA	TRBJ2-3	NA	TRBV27	CASSRPPGDTQYF	TGTGCCAGCAGTAGGCCCCCGGGGGATACGCAGTATTTT
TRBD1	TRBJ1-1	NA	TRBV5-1	CASSAGQAITEAFF	TGCGCCAGCAGCGCGGGACAGGCGATCACTGAAGCTTTCTTT
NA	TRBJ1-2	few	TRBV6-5	CASSFDSLYGYTF	TGTGCCAGCAGTTTTGACAGCCTCTATGGCTACACCTTC
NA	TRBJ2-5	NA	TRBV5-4	CASSFRRAETQYF	TGTGCCAGCAGCTTCCGGAGGGCAGAGACCCAGTACTTC
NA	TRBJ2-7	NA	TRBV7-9	CASSSVTGYEQYF	TGTGCCAGCAGCTCGGTTACAGGGTACGAGCAGTACTTC
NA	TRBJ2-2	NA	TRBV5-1	CASAPGGVGAGELFF	TGCGCCAGCGCCCCGGGCGGGGTCGGGGCCGGGGAGCTGTTTTTT
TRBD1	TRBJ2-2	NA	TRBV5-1	CASTKWGISGTGSANTGELFF	TGCGCCAGCACAAAGTGGGGGATTTCCGGGACAGGGTCCGCGAACACCGGGGAGCTGTTTTTT
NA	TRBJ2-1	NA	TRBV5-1	CASSLAQGTSYNEQFF	TGCGCCAGCAGCTTGGCCCAGGGGACCTCCTACAATGAGCAGTTCTTC
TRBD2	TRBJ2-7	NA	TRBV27	CASKGLFGEQYF	TGTGCCAGCAAGGGACTATTCGGCGAGCAGTACTTC
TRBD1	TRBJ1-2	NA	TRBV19	CASQGGGLPLWGYTF	TGTGCCAGTCAGGGGGGAGGCCTCCCTCTATGGGGCTACACCTTC
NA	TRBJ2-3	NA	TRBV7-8	CASSLARDTQYF	TGTGCCAGCAGCTTAGCGAGAGATACGCAGTATTTT
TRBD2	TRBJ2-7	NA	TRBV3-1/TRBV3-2	CASSQASGRAYEQYF	TGTGCCAGCAGCCAAGCAAGCGGGAGGGCCTACGAGCAGTACTTC